The 5 T cell receptor beta chains below all came from one sample that was sequenced in a study of T cells in Graves' hyperthyroidism and ophthalmopathy. The investigators amplified TCR beta CDR3 regions from RNA transcripts. First-round RT-PCR targeting the TCR CDR3 was performed with the HTBI primer set. TCRdb re-analysed the multiplex PCR reads in MiXCR, keeping a single row per CDR3 protein. The sample contains around 350,000 distinct CDR3 sequences, under 15% of which appear only once. Sample: blood. Source of these receptors: a woman in her late teens or twenties with Graves' hyperthyroidism.

This clonotype appeared a few times. In DNA, the CDR3 is TGTGCCAGCAGCTTTGCGCCGGCAAGTCGGGACACCATATATTTT. It is translated as CASSFAPASRDTIYF. This rearrangement joins TRBV11-2 to TRBJ1-3; D unresolved. This CDR3 has 15 residues. Germline-derived CDR1 and CDR2 are SGHAT and FQNNGV. Trimming cost V 3 bases and J 8 bases, with 17 bases left between them. The variable domain in full, completed from reference TRBV11-2 and TRBJ1-3, reads EAGVAQSPRYKIIEKRQSVAFWCNPISGHATLYWYQQILGQGPKLLIQFQNNGVVDDSQLPKDRFSAERLKGVDSTLKIQPAKLEDSAVYLCASSFAPASRDTIYFGEGSWLTVV.

This clonotype was recorded many times. V is TRBV4-3 and J is TRBJ1-2, with D unclear. Deletions cut 0 bases from V and 4 bases from J, with 24 bases between. The CDR3 sequence is 19 residues long. From germline, CDR1 is LGHNA and CDR2 YSLEER. The CDR3 DNA follows: TGCGCCAGCAGCCAAGATTGGTTCCCCATGTATGTCGAGTCCTATGGCTACACCTTC. Residues: CASSQDWFPMYVESYGYTF.

This clonotype has at least ten counts. The rearrangement joins TRBV6-5 to TRBJ2-1; TRBD2 agrees at 7 bases. The V and J ends lost 0 bases and 8 bases, in that order; junction bases with no gene match: 10. Germline V gene data show CDR1 as MNHEY and CDR2 as SVGAGI. This CDR3 region has 16 residues. The CDR3 sequence is CASSYSAEGGGHEQFF. The CDR3 nucleotides are TGTGCCAGCAGTTACTCGGCGGAAGGCGGGGGACATGAGCAGTTCTTC.

This clonotype was observed at least ten times. The rearrangement links TRBV24-1 to TRBJ2-1; either TRBD1 or TRBD2 may supply D (5 bases each). The CDR3 is 14 amino acids. Germline V gene sequence: CDR1 KGHDR, CDR2 SFDVKD. Trimming took 2 bases from V and 9 from J, leaving 13 bases between them. The CDR3 sequence is CATSDWDELREQFF. DNA for the CDR3: TGTGCCACCAGTGATTGGGACGAACTTCGTGAGCAGTTCTTC.

In its sample, this clonotype was seen many times. The rearrangement links TRBV2 to TRBJ2-7; D call uncertain. V was cut by 1 base and J by 9 bases, with 7 bases left in between. This CDR3 region has 11 residues. Germline lookup yields CDR1 SNHLY and CDR2 FYNNEI. CDR3 sequence (DNA): TGTGCCAGCAGTGAAGGGACGACGCAGTACTTC. Translation gives CASSEGTTQYF.